This T cell receptor (beta chain) was profiled in a study of blood T cell repertoires in COVID-19. Study as a whole: Samples taken during acute and convalescent COVID-19 were collected in the United States, Italy and Spain. From T cells, B-cell-depleted T cells, or PBMCs came the material, which was cDNA or gDNA.

CDR1 is KGHSH and CDR2 is LQKENI in the germline V gene. The CDR3 extends over 16 amino acids. V was pared by 3 bases and J by 4 bases, with 9 bases of the junction left unmatched. Per the original data handling: Estimation of nucleated cell counts was performed using reference gene primer amplification. TCRdb's table, derived via immunoSEQ multiplex PCR, lists solely in-frame clones and lacks some. V, J and clone size are taken as reported in that table, and D and trimming were inferred from the DNA itself. This sample has approximately 120,000 clones, with roughly 89% found just once. The sequenced material came from peripheral blood. The chain recombines TRBV18 with TRBJ1-3, with 7 bases lining up with TRBD1. The receptor was derived from a human donor with acute or convalescent COVID-19. The donor label of this sample is uncertain. The CDR3 region has the DNA TGTGCCAGCTCACCCGGACAGGCGCACGCGGGAAACACCATATATTTT. It specifies CASSPGQAHAGNTIYF.